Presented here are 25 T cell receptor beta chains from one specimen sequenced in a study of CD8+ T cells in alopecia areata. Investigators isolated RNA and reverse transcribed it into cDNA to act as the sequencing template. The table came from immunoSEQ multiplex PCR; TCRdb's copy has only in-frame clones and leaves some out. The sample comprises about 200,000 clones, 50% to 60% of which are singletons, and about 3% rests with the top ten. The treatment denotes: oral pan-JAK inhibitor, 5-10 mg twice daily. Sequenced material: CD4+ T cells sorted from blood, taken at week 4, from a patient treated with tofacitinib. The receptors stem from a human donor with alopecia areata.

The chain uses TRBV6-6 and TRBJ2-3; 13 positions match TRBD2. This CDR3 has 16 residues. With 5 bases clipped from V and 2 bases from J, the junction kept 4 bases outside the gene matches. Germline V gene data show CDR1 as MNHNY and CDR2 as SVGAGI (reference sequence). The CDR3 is CASSHTSGGATDTQYF. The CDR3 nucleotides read TGTGCCAGCAGTCACACTAGCGGGGGGGCCACAGATACGCAGTATTTT.

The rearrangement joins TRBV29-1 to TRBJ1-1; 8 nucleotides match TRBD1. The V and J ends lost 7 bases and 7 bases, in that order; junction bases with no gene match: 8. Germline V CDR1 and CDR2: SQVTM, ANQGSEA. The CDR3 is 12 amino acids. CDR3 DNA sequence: TGCAGCGGTCTCGCAGGGGGCGATGAAGCTTTCTTT. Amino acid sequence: CSGLAGGDEAFF.

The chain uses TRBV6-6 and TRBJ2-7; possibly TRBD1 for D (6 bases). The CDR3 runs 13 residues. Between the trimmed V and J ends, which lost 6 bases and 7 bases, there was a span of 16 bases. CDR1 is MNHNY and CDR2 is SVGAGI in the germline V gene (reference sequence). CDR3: CASRDSLAEEQYF. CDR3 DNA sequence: TGTGCCAGCAGGGACAGTCTGGCGGAGGAGCAGTACTTC.

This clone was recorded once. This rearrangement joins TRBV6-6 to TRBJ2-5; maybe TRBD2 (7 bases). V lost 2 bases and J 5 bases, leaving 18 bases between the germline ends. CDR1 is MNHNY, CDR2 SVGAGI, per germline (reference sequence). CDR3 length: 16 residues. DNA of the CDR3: TGTGCCAGCAGTTACGCCTTTGCGGGGGCTGGGGAGACCCAGTACTTC. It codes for CASSYAFAGAGETQYF.

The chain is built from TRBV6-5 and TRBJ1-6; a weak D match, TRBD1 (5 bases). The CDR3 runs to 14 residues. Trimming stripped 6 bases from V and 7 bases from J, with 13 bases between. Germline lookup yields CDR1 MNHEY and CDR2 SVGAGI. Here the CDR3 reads CASRVGEFNSPLHF. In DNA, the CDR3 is TGTGCCAGCAGGGTAGGGGAGTTCAATTCACCCCTCCACTTT.

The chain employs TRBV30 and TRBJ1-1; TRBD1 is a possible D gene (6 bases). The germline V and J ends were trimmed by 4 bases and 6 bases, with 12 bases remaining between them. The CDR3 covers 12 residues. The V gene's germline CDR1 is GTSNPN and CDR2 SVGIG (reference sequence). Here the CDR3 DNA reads TGTGCCTGGATGGACAGCAACTCTGAAGCTTTCTTT. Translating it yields CAWMDSNSEAFF.

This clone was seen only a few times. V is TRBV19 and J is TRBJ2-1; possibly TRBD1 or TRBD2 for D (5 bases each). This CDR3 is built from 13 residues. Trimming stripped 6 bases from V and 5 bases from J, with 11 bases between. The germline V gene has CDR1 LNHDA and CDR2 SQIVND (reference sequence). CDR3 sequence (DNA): TGTGCCAGTAGCGGGGCCTACCACAATGAGCAGTTCTTC. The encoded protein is CASSGAYHNEQFF.

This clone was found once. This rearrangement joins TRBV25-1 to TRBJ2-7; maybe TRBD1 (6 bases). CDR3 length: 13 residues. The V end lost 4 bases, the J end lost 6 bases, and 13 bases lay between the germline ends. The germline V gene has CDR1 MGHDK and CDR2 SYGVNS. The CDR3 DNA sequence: TGTGCCAGCAGTGGGATCAGGGGAGCCGAGCAGTACTTC. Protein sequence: CASSGIRGAEQYF.

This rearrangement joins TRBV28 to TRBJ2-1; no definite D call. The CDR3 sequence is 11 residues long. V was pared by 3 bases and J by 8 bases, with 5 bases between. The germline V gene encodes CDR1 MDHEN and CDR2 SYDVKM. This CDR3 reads CASSFGDEQFF. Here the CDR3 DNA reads TGTGCCAGCAGTTTTGGGGATGAGCAGTTCTTC.

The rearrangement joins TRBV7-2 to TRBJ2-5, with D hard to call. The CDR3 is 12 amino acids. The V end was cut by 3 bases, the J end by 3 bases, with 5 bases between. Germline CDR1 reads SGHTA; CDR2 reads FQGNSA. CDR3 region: CASSFREETQYF. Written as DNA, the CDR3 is TGTGCCAGCAGCTTTAGGGAAGAGACCCAGTACTTC.

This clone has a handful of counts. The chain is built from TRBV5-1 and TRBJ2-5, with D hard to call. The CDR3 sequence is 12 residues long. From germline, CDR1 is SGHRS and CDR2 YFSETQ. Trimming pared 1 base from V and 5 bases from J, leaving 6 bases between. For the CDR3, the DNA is TGCGCCAGCAGCTTGTTTAGGGAGACCCAGTACTTC. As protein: CASSLFRETQYF.

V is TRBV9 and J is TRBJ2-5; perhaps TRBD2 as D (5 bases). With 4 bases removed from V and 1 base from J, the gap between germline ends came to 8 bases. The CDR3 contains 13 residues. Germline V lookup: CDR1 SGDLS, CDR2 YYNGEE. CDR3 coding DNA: TGTGCCAGCAGCCTTGGAGGCCAAGAGACCCAGTACTTC. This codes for CASSLGGQETQYF.

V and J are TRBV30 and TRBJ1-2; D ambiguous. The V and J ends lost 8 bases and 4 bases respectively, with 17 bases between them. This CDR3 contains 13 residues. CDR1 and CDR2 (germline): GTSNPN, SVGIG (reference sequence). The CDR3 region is CASMEYEGYGYTF. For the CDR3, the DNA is TGTGCCAGCATGGAATACGAGGGCTATGGCTACACCTTC.

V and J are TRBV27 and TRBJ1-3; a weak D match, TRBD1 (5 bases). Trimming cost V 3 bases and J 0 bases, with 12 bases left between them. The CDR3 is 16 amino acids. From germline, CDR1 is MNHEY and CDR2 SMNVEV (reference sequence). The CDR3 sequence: CASSLEGPLSGNTIYF. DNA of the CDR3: TGTGCCAGCAGTTTGGAGGGGCCACTCTCTGGAAACACCATATATTTT.

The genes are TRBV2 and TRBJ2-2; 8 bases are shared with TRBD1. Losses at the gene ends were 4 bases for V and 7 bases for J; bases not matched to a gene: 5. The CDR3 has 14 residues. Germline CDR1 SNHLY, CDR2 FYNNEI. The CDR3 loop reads CASSAQGAYGELFF. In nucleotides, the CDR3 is TGTGCCAGCAGTGCGCAGGGGGCTTACGGGGAGCTGTTTTTT.

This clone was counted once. The CDR3 spells CASSQGSLAGLQETQYF. The DNA for the CDR3 is TGCGCCAGCAGCCAAGGTTCCCTAGCGGGCCTCCAAGAGACCCAGTACTTC. The gene calls are TRBV4-1 and TRBJ2-5, with 8 bases identical to TRBD2. Germline lookup yields CDR1 MGHRA and CDR2 YSYEKL. The V gene end was trimmed by 1 base and the J gene end by 1 base; junction bases not matched to a gene: 8. CDR3 length: 17 amino acids.

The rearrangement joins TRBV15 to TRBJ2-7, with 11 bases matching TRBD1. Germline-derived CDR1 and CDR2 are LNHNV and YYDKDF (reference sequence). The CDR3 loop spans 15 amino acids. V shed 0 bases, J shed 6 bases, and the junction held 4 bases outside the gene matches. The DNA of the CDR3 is TGTGCCACCAGCAGAGAAGGGACAGGGGGGTTCGAGCAGTACTTC. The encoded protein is CATSREGTGGFEQYF.

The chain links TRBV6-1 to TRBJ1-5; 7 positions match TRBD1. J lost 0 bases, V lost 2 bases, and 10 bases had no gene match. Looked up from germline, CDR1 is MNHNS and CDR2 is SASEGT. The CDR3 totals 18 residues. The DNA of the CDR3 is TGTGCCAGCAGTGAAACAAGGGGGCGGGGATATAGCAATCAGCCCCAGCATTTT. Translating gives CASSETRGRGYSNQPQHF.

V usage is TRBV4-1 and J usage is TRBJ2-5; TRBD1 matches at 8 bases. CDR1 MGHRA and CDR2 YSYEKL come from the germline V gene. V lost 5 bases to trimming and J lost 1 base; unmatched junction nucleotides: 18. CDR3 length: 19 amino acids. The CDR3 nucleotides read TGCGCCAGCAGCTCGGGCCAGGGGGCCCTGACAGGGATCCAAGAGACCCAGTACTTC. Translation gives CASSSGQGALTGIQETQYF.

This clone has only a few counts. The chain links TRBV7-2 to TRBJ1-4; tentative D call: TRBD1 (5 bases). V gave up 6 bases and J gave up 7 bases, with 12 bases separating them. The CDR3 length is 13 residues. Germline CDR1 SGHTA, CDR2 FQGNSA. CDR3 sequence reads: CASSGARGEKLFF. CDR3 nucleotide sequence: TGTGCCAGCAGTGGGGCTAGGGGTGAAAAACTGTTTTTT.

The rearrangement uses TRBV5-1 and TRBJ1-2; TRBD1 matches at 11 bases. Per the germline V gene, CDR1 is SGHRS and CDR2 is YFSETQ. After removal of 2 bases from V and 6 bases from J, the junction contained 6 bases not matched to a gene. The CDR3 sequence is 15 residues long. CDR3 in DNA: TGCGCCAGCAGCTTAGGACAGGGGGCGTTCGATGGCTACACCTTC. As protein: CASSLGQGAFDGYTF.

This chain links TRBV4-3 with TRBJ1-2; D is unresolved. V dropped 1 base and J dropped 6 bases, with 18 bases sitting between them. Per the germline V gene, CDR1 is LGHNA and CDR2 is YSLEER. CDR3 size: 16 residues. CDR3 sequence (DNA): TGCGCCAGCAGCCAAGGGTGGATTGAGGGCGCGAATGGCTACACCTTC. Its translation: CASSQGWIEGANGYTF.

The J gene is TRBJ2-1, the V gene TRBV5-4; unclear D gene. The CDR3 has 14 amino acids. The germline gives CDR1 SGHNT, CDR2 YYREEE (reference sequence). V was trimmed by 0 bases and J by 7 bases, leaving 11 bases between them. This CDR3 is CASSLVNPTNEQFF. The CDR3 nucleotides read TGTGCCAGCAGCTTGGTGAACCCTACTAATGAGCAGTTCTTC.

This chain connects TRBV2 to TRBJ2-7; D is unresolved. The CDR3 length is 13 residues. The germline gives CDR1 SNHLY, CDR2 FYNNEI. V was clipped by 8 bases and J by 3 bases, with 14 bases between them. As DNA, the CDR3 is TGTGCCAGCGATGAAGGACCGATCTACGAGCAGTACTTC. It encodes CASDEGPIYEQYF. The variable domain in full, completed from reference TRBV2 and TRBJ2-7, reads EPEVTQTPSHQVTQMGQEVILRCVPISNHLYFYWYRQILGQKVEFLVSFYNNEISEKSEIFDDQFSVERPDGSNFTLKIRSTKLEDSAMYFCASDEGPIYEQYFGPGTRLTVT.

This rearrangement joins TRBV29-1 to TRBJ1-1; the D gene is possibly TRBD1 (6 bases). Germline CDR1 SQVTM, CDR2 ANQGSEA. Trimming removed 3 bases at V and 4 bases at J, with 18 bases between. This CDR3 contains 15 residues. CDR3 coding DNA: TGCAGCGTTGAGCCCGGGACAAGGATGGTCACTGAAGCTTTCTTT. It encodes CSVEPGTRMVTEAFF.